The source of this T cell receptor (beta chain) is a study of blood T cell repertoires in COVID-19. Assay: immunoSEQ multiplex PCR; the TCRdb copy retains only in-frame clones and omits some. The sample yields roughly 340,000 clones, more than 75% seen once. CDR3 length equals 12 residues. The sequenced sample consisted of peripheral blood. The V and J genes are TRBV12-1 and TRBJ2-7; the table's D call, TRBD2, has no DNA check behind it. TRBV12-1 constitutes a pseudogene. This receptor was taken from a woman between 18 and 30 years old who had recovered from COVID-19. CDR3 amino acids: CASALALSEQYV. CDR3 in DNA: TGTGCCAGCGCCCTAGCATTGAGTGAGCAGTACGTC.